This TCR beta chain was recovered during a study of blood T cell repertoires in COVID-19. Repertoires were generated with immunoSEQ multiplex PCR, while TCRdb's copy carries only in-frame clones and drops some. In the table there are fewer than 450,000 clones, around 91% of which are singletons. The CDR3 has 16 amino acids. Sequencing was carried out using peripheral blood. The rearrangement joins TRBV21-1 to TRBJ2-7; TRBD2 is the table's D call and was not checked against the DNA. TRBV21-1 is labeled a pseudogene. The TCR originated in a woman in her late teens or twenties who had recovered from COVID-19. CDR3 loop: CASSKAEDGITYEQYV. In DNA form, the CDR3 reads TGTGCCAGCAGCAAAGCGGAGGACGGGATCACCTACGAGCAGTACGTC.